Presented here are 20 T cell receptor beta chains from one specimen sequenced in a study of technical replicates of blood from a handful of donors. The data were produced by immunoSEQ multiplex PCR, yet TCRdb's version contains in-frame clones alone and is incomplete. The table lists approximately 73,000 clones, 93% of them singletons. Sequencing was done on a sample of T cells isolated from PBMCs. The source is a human donor in good health.

The V and J genes are TRBV10-3 and TRBJ2-3, with a possible D match to TRBD2 (5 bases). The CDR3 runs to 14 residues. V was clipped by 0 bases and J by 4 bases, with 8 bases between them. CDR1 and CDR2 from the germline V gene are ENHRY and SYGVKD. Written as DNA, the CDR3 is TGTGCCATCAGTGAGTCCACTAGTTCAGATACGCAGTATTTT. Amino acid sequence: CAISESTSSDTQYF.

This chain connects TRBV4-1 to TRBJ2-7, with 12 nucleotides matching TRBD2. Germline assignment: CDR1 MGHRA and CDR2 YSYEKL. This CDR3 is 14 amino acids long. V was clipped by 7 bases and J by 3 bases; unmatched bases: 4. CDR3 in DNA: TGCGCCAGCACCGGGACTAGCGGGCTCTACGAGCAGTACTTC. It specifies CASTGTSGLYEQYF.

V and J are TRBV21-1 and TRBJ1-2; TRBD1 is taken as the D call from the table, unchecked against the DNA. TRBV21-1 is flagged as a pseudogene. This CDR3 spans 16 amino acids. In nucleotides, the CDR3 is TGTGCCAGCAGCAGAAGACAGGGTAGTCTCTCCTATGGCTACACCTTC. Protein: CASSRRQGSLSYGYTF.

The chain employs TRBV7-9 and TRBJ2-1, with 9 bases that match TRBD1. Germline-derived CDR1 and CDR2 are SEHNR and FQNEAQ (reference sequence). J was trimmed by 9 bases and V by 3 bases; bases with no gene match: 6. The CDR3 has 14 residues. The CDR3 spells CASSFGTGLGEQFF. In nucleotides, the CDR3 is TGTGCCAGCAGCTTCGGGACAGGGTTGGGTGAGCAGTTCTTC.

The V and J genes are TRBV5-6 and TRBJ1-2; TRBD1 aligns across 9 bases. Germline V lookup: CDR1 SGHDT, CDR2 YYEEEE. V was pared by 4 bases and J by 5 bases, with 6 bases of the junction left unmatched. This CDR3 region has 14 residues. The CDR3 DNA is TGTGCCAGCAGCCCGGGACAGGGCTTGTATGGCTACACCTTC. This encodes CASSPGQGLYGYTF.

CDR3 coding DNA: TGTGCCAGCACCCACCGGACTGCGAACACTGAAGCTTTCTTT. Its protein is CASTHRTANTEAFF. The rearrangement uses TRBV6-8 and TRBJ1-1; D unclear. Between the trimmed V and J ends, which lost 7 bases and 1 base, there was a span of 13 bases. The CDR3 contains 14 residues. The V gene's germline CDR1 is MNHGY and CDR2 SAAAGT.

V gene TRBV5-6 combines with J gene TRBJ2-3; 14 bases fit TRBD2. CDR3 size: 15 residues. Germline V gene data show CDR1 as SGHDT and CDR2 as YYEEEE. V trimming: 4 bases; J trimming: 4 bases; junction bases outside the gene matches: 2. The CDR3: CASSLGLAGADTQYF. CDR3 DNA: TGTGCCAGCAGCCTGGGACTAGCGGGAGCAGATACGCAGTATTTT. Full variable domain (remainder filled in from reference TRBV5-6 and TRBJ2-3): DAGVTQSPTHLIKTRGQQVTLRCSPKSGHDTVSWYQQALGQGPQFIFQYYEEEERQRGNFPDRFSGHQFPNYSSELNVNALLLGDSALYLCASSLGLAGADTQYFGPGTRLTVL.

V gene TRBV5-1 combines with J gene TRBJ1-2, with D uncertain. V was shortened by 4 bases and J by 6 bases, with 19 bases between the two germline ends. The germline V gene has CDR1 SGHRS and CDR2 YFSETQ. This CDR3 has 15 amino acids. The CDR3 DNA reads TGCGCCAGCAGCCCAGGAACAACGAGAAACCATGGCTACACCTTC. It codes for CASSPGTTRNHGYTF.

V gene TRBV29-1 combines with J gene TRBJ1-5, with TRBD1 matching 10 bases. Germline lookup yields CDR1 SQVTM and CDR2 ANQGSEA. J lost 7 bases, V lost 5 bases, and 5 bases had no gene match. There are 13 residues in the CDR3. CDR3 residues: CSVRQGAGQPQHF. The CDR3 DNA is TGCAGCGTTAGACAGGGGGCAGGGCAGCCCCAGCATTTT.

The rearrangement uses TRBV28 and TRBJ2-3; unclear D gene. The CDR3 has 12 amino acids. Trimming pared 3 bases from V and 2 bases from J, leaving 3 bases between. Germline V CDR1 and CDR2: MDHEN, SYDVKM. The chain's CDR3 is CASSFITDTQYF. The CDR3 DNA sequence: TGTGCCAGCAGTTTTATCACAGATACGCAGTATTTT.

The chain couples TRBV9 to TRBJ2-3, with 8 bases identical to TRBD1. J was trimmed by 2 bases and V by 4 bases; bases with no gene match: 21. From germline, CDR1 is SGDLS and CDR2 YYNGEE. The CDR3 is 20 residues long. CDR3 in DNA: TGTGCCAGCAGCTCAAGTCCCCAACCGACAGGGGTCCTTCCCACAGATACGCAGTATTTT. Its translation is CASSSSPQPTGVLPTDTQYF.

CDR3 bases: TGTGCCAGCAGCTGGAGCGGGAGCTCCTACGAGCAGTACTTC. This translates into CASSWSGSSYEQYF. The chain recombines TRBV5-4 with TRBJ2-7, with 8 bases lining up with TRBD2. V shed 3 bases and J 0 bases; nucleotides not matched to a gene: 2. This CDR3 comprises 14 residues. The germline CDR1 and CDR2 sequences are SGHNT and YYREEE (reference sequence).

This chain joins TRBV5-1 and TRBJ2-1; 8 bases map to TRBD1. Germline CDR1 SGHRS, CDR2 YFSETQ. Trimming took 4 bases from V and 0 from J; bases not matched to a gene: 6. The CDR3 totals 16 residues. CDR3 amino acids: CASSQTGGSSYNEQFF. The CDR3, as DNA: TGCGCCAGCAGCCAAACAGGGGGTAGCTCCTACAATGAGCAGTTCTTC.

The V call is TRBV11-2, the J call TRBJ1-4, with D possibly matching TRBD1 (5 bases). The CDR3 length is 15 residues. CDR1 SGHAT and CDR2 FQNNGV come from the germline V gene. The V end lost 6 bases, the J end lost 0 bases, and 11 bases lay between the germline ends. In nucleotides, the CDR3 is TGTGCCAGCAGATTGGGGGGGGCAACTAATGAAAAACTGTTTTTT. Its translation is CASRLGGATNEKLFF.

This chain joins TRBV2 and TRBJ1-2; D is perhaps TRBD1 (5 bases). With 5 bases removed from V and 7 bases from J, the gap between germline ends came to 17 bases. The CDR3 is 14 residues long. The germline V gene encodes CDR1 SNHLY and CDR2 FYNNEI. For the CDR3, the DNA is TGTGCCAGCAGTCGGGCAGGGCAGACCGGTGGCTACACCTTC. This codes for CASSRAGQTGGYTF.

CDR3: CASSPLGGGGFVDTEAFF. The CDR3 DNA sequence: TGTGCCAGCTCACCCCTCGGGGGGGGAGGGTTTGTGGACACTGAAGCTTTCTTT. The chain couples TRBV18 to TRBJ1-1, with D perhaps matching TRBD1 (5 bases). The germline V gene has CDR1 KGHSH and CDR2 LQKENI. The length of the CDR3 is 18 residues. Trimming cost V 3 bases and J 3 bases, with 23 bases left between them.

The chain links TRBV9 to TRBJ2-7; 7 nucleotides agree with TRBD2. J was trimmed by 1 base and V by 0 bases; bases with no gene match: 7. In germline, CDR1 is SGDLS, CDR2 YYNGEE. This CDR3 spans 16 amino acids. The CDR3 region has the DNA TGTGCCAGCAGCGTAGTTATCGGGGGGAGGTCCTACGAGCAGTACTTC. Its protein is CASSVVIGGRSYEQYF.

The rearrangement uses TRBV11-2 and TRBJ2-5; 8 positions match TRBD2. The germline V gene encodes CDR1 SGHAT and CDR2 FQNNGV. Trimming removed 5 bases from V and 1 base from J; junction bases left unmatched: 9. The CDR3 loop spans 16 amino acids. As DNA, the CDR3 is TGTGCCAGCAGCCCAAAGCGGGGGAGATTCCAAGAGACCCAGTACTTC. Amino acids: CASSPKRGRFQETQYF.

The gene calls are TRBV19 and TRBJ1-1; D not resolved. CDR1 and CDR2 (germline): LNHDA, SQIVND (reference sequence). V was trimmed by 3 bases and J by 0 bases, leaving 8 bases between them. This CDR3 contains 14 residues. Here the CDR3 reads CASSIRQVNTEAFF. The DNA of the CDR3 is TGTGCCAGTAGTATTCGGCAGGTGAACACTGAAGCTTTCTTT.

The rearrangement links TRBV28 to TRBJ2-1, with 9 bases matching TRBD1. This CDR3 has 14 amino acids. Germline trimming cut 5 bases from V and 6 bases from J; bases unmatched to any gene: 5. Germline assignment: CDR1 MDHEN and CDR2 SYDVKM. The CDR3 nucleotides are TGTGCCAGCAGTAACAGGGGGCTGCTCAATGAGCAGTTCTTC. Translating it yields CASSNRGLLNEQFF.